A selection of T cell receptor beta chains follows, all from one sample in a study of T cell responses to AZD1222 COVID-19 vaccine. Assay used: immunoSEQ multiplex PCR; TCRdb lists only in-frame clones, some missing. The sample carries some 120,000 clones, about 88% recorded once. The sequenced sample was peripheral blood, obtained 28 days after the second AZD1222 dose. These receptor sequences come from an adult who received the AZD1222 COVID-19 vaccine. Both conserved end residues are part of each CDR3. Each record gives: V gene, D gene, J gene, clone size, CDR3 protein, CDR3 DNA. D genes are given only for firm matches. A row's size may be missing; if present it is once, few, many or a size class.

v_gene: TRBV6-5
d_gene: -
j_gene: TRBJ1-4
abundance: -
CDR3aa: CASSYNFDTNEKLFF
CDR3nt: TGTGCCAGCAGTTACAACTTCGACACAAATGAAAAACTGTTTTTT

v_gene: TRBV4-3
d_gene: -
j_gene: TRBJ2-5
abundance: -
CDR3aa: CASSQKGTYEVETQYF
CDR3nt: TGCGCCAGCAGCCAAAAAGGGACATATGAAGTGGAGACCCAGTACTTC

v_gene: TRBV7-8
d_gene: -
j_gene: TRBJ1-1
abundance: -
CDR3aa: CASSPTPGIEAFF
CDR3nt: TGTGCCAGCAGCCCTACCCCAGGGATAGAAGCTTTCTTT

v_gene: TRBV5-1
d_gene: TRBD1
j_gene: TRBJ2-2
abundance: -
CDR3aa: CASSSDRGGDTGELFF
CDR3nt: TGCGCCAGCAGCTCGGACAGGGGAGGGGACACCGGGGAGCTGTTTTTT

v_gene: TRBV6-5
d_gene: -
j_gene: TRBJ1-1
abundance: -
CDR3aa: CASRHGGTEAFF
CDR3nt: TGTGCCTCACGCCACGGGGGCACTGAAGCTTTCTTT

v_gene: TRBV7-8
d_gene: TRBD2
j_gene: TRBJ2-1
abundance: -
CDR3aa: CASSSLLAGPPNEQFF
CDR3nt: TGTGCCAGCAGCTCTTTGTTAGCGGGGCCCCCCAATGAGCAGTTCTTC

v_gene: TRBV18
d_gene: -
j_gene: TRBJ1-1
abundance: -
CDR3aa: CASSPSLGGITEAFF
CDR3nt: TGTGCCAGCTCACCAAGCTTAGGTGGTATAACTGAAGCTTTCTTT

v_gene: TRBV7-3
d_gene: -
j_gene: TRBJ2-7
abundance: -
CDR3aa: CASSLDDRQEEDF
CDR3nt: TGTGCCAGCAGCTTAGACGACCGCCAGGAAGAGGACTTC

v_gene: TRBV6-1
d_gene: TRBD1
j_gene: TRBJ1-2
abundance: -
CDR3aa: CASSEGPGQAYGYTF
CDR3nt: TGTGCCAGCAGTGAGGGGCCGGGACAGGCCTATGGCTACACCTTC

v_gene: TRBV6-1
d_gene: -
j_gene: TRBJ1-2
abundance: -
CDR3aa: CASSGLGQRADYGYTF
CDR3nt: TGTGCCAGCAGTGGTTTAGGACAACGGGCCGACTATGGCTACACCTTC

v_gene: TRBV29-1
d_gene: TRBD1
j_gene: TRBJ1-2
abundance: once
CDR3aa: CSVPRGANWLIGYTF
CDR3nt: TGCAGCGTCCCCAGGGGGGCGAACTGGCTCATTGGCTACACCTTC